This T cell receptor beta chain was identified in a study of cytomegalovirus exposure and HLA in healthy donors. General study points: The likely explanation for a cluster of highly shared sequence variants was sequencing artifact. Analyses of presence and absence presupposed an approximately uniform sequencing depth across donors.

V gave up 4 bases and J gave up 3 bases; unmatched junction bases: 6. CDR1 SGHTA and CDR2 FQGNSA come from the germline V gene. The CDR3 extends over 15 amino acids. 13 Jbeta primers and 60 Vbeta primers were used for the PCR. Some clones are missing from TCRdb's copy, which holds only in-frame ones; the method was immunoSEQ multiplex PCR. Of 150,000 to 200,000 clones detected, about four fifths appear once; the ten largest clones hold 1.1%. In its sample, this clone was seen a few times. Its antigen is not identified. Material for sequencing was PBMCs. The TCR comes from a woman in her thirties or forties in good health and CMV-seronegative. V and J are TRBV7-2 and TRBJ1-2; TRBD1 matches 9 bases. In DNA, the CDR3 is TGTGCCAGCAGCTCGCAAACAGGGGGCCACTATGGCTACACCTTC. Residues: CASSSQTGGHYGYTF.